This section outlines one T cell receptor (beta chain) sequence together with its context. In Cohort 3, a recovered donor had either two negative PCRs, clearance, or symptom resolution. This record belongs to a study of blood T cell repertoires in COVID-19. Study details: T cells, B-cell-depleted T cells, or PBMCs provided the cDNA or gDNA that served as material.

The authors' processing: The authors estimated nucleated cell counts from reference gene primer amplification. Clones were sequenced by immunoSEQ multiplex PCR, and TCRdb holds only the in-frame ones, with some missing. That table furnishes V, J and clone size, whereas the DNA furnished D and trimming. The sample lists under 250,000 clones, roughly 87% occurring once. Germline assignment: CDR1 SGHVS and CDR2 FQNEAQ. The CDR3 consists of 15 residues. Trimming pared 4 bases from V and 1 base from J, leaving 13 bases between. The source of this sequence is a man aged 25-40 years who had recovered from COVID-19. V gene TRBV7-8 combines with J gene TRBJ1-1; TRBD1 might be the D (6 bases). The sequenced material came from PBMCs or T cells enriched from blood (not recorded which). CDR3 DNA: TGTGCCAGCAGCTCGGGGGGCAGGGCGAACACTGAAGCTTTCTTT. It yields the protein CASSSGGRANTEAFF.